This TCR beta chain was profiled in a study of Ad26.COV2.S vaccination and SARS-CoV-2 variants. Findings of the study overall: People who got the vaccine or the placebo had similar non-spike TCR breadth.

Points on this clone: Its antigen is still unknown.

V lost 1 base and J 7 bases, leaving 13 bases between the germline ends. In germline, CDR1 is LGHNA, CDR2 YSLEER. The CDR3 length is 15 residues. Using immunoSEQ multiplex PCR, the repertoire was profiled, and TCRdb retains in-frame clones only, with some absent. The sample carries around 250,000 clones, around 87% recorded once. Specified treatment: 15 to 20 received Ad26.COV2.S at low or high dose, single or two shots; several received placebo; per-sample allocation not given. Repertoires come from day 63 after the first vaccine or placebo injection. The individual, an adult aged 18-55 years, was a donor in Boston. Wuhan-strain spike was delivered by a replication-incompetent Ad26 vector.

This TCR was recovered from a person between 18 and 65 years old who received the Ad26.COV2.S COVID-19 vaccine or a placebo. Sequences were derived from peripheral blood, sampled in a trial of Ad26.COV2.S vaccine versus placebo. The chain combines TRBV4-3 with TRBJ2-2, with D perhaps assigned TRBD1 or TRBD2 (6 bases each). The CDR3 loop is CASSQVGGSFGELFF. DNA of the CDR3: TGCGCCAGCAGCCAAGTCGGGGGCTCGTTCGGGGAGCTGTTTTTT.